This T cell receptor beta chain emerged from a study of blood T cell repertoires in COVID-19. Germline values: CDR1 ENHRY, CDR2 SYGVKD. This CDR3 has 16 residues. The germline V and J ends were trimmed by 3 bases and 3 bases, with 17 bases remaining between them. The study counted Cohort 3 donors as recovered given two negative PCRs, clearance, or symptom resolution. Method: immunoSEQ multiplex PCR; TCRdb's copy keeps in-frame clones and lacks some. Among roughly 250,000 clones, 90% to 95% were seen once, and the ten largest hold less than 2.5%. The sequenced material came from PBMCs or T cells enriched from blood (not recorded which). The chain combines TRBV10-3 with TRBJ1-2; maybe TRBD1 (5 bases). This sequence originates from a woman aged 18 to 35 who had recovered from COVID-19. CDR3 protein: CAISDPTSQGDYGYTF. CDR3 bases: TGTGCCATCAGTGACCCGACCTCCCAGGGCGACTATGGCTACACCTTC.